These 14 T cell receptor beta chains share one sample of origin, sequenced in a study of blood T cells in healthy people across ages (dated by TCRdb to 2015 to 2017). Libraries were built with 5' RACE. The listed sequencing device is Illumina HiSeq 2500. A second PCR of about 6 to 11 cycles was run with a J-beta primer mix and a sample-barcoded 5' primer. Clones were called with MiXCR by TCRdb after fastp trimmed the public reads at Q25, and only in-frame beta chains were retained. Each CDR3 protein appears once, grouped with its most common genes and DNA. Here the sample has over a million distinct CDR3 sequences; about 45% occur a single time. The top ten constitute more than 4% of the sample. Sequencing was carried out using blood. These receptors all stem from a woman aged 18-30 years in good health.

This chain links TRBV20-1 with TRBJ1-3; tentatively, D is TRBD1 (5 bases). V was pared by 3 bases and J by 2 bases, with 11 bases between. This CDR3 is 14 amino acids long. Germline CDR1 and CDR2: DFQATT and SNEGSKA (reference sequence). CDR3 coding DNA: TGCAGTGCTAGTGATCGGGGGACTGGAAACACCATATATTTT. Translation gives CSASDRGTGNTIYF.

CDR3 nucleotides: TGCAGTGCTGAGGGTACTAACTATGGCTACACCTTC. The encoded protein is CSAEGTNYGYTF. The J gene is TRBJ1-2, the V gene TRBV20-1; no reliable D call. In germline, CDR1 is DFQATT, CDR2 SNEGSKA (reference sequence). V lost 5 bases and J lost 0, with 7 bases in between. The CDR3 length is 12 residues.

The chain links TRBV6-1 to TRBJ1-2, with no clear D. Trimming pared 0 bases from V and 4 bases from J, leaving 18 bases between. The CDR3 length is 17 residues. Germline assignment: CDR1 MNHNS and CDR2 SASEGT. In DNA, the CDR3 is TGTGCCAGCAGTGAAGCGGGGAGGACCTACCCACTCTATGGCTACACCTTC. Encoded protein: CASSEAGRTYPLYGYTF.

The chain carries TRBV6-2 or TRBV6-3 and TRBJ1-1; D is undetermined. Germline V gives CDR1 MNHEY, CDR2 SVGEGT. The CDR3 consists of 14 residues. V lost 6 bases and J 4 bases, leaving 15 bases between the germline ends. The CDR3 is CASSVLPVGTEAFF. The CDR3 nucleotides are TGTGCCAGCAGCGTCCTTCCCGTAGGCACTGAAGCTTTCTTT.

Details on this clonotype: Just one base apart from a much larger clone, this may be a read error. The rearrangement joins TRBV10-3 to TRBJ2-6; D is possibly TRBD2 (5 bases). Trimming removed 0 bases from V and 13 bases from J, with 10 bases in between. Germline V gene data show CDR1 as ENHRY and CDR2 as SYGVKD. The CDR3 consists of 13 residues. DNA of the CDR3: TGTGCCATCAGTGAGTCGAGTCGCGGGGTCCTGACTTTC. Protein: CAISESSRGVLTF.

The chain couples TRBV14 to TRBJ1-1; a possible D gene is TRBD1 (5 bases). Germline V gene lookup returns CDR1 SGHDN and CDR2 FVKESK. Trimming removed 3 bases from V and 7 bases from J, with 12 bases in between. This CDR3 has 13 amino acids. This CDR3 reads CASSQGTGREAFF. The DNA of the CDR3 is TGTGCCAGCAGCCAGGGAACAGGTCGTGAAGCTTTCTTT.

The V gene is TRBV7-9, the J gene TRBJ1-1; D gene uncertain. V shed 3 bases and J shed 0 bases, with 8 bases lying between them. The CDR3 extends over 14 amino acids. Germline CDR1 and CDR2: SEHNR and FQNEAQ (reference sequence). The chain's CDR3 is CASSLSHLNTEAFF. CDR3 nucleotide sequence: TGTGCCAGCAGCTTGAGTCACTTGAACACTGAAGCTTTCTTT.

The chain links TRBV4-2 to TRBJ2-7; 8 nucleotides agree with TRBD2. Germline lookup yields CDR1 LGHNA and CDR2 YNFKEQ. J lost 3 bases, V lost 0 bases, and 7 bases had no gene match. This CDR3 has 16 residues. CDR3 residues: CASSQEGTSDLYEQYF. CDR3 coding DNA: TGTGCCAGCAGCCAAGAGGGGACTAGTGATCTCTACGAGCAGTACTTC.

V and J are TRBV6-1 and TRBJ1-1; D is unclear. The CDR3 consists of 14 residues. Trimming left V 11 bases short and J 0 bases short, with 16 bases between. The germline V gene has CDR1 MNHNS and CDR2 SASEGT. This chain's CDR3 is CALSEGSMNTEAFF. The CDR3, as DNA: TGTGCCCTCTCTGAAGGCAGCATGAACACTGAAGCTTTCTTT.

This clonotype was seen more than once but under ten times. This sequence joins TRBV2 and TRBJ2-3; the match to TRBD2 covers 9 bases. Germline loops: CDR1 SNHLY, CDR2 FYNNEI. This CDR3 comprises 18 residues. J lost 2 bases, V lost 3 bases, and 12 bases had no gene match. As DNA, the CDR3 is TGTGCCAGCAGTGATCATAGGGCTAGCGGGATCCCCACAGATACGCAGTATTTT. It specifies CASSDHRASGIPTDTQYF.

This clonotype has only a few counts. The rearrangement uses TRBV7-2 and TRBJ2-2; D remains ambiguous. The CDR3 runs 16 residues. CDR1 is SGHTA and CDR2 is FQGNSA in the germline V gene. V lost 2 bases and J 0 bases, leaving 10 bases between the germline ends. This chain's CDR3 is CASSLQDPSNTGELFF. In DNA, the CDR3 is TGTGCCAGCAGCTTACAGGATCCCTCGAACACCGGGGAGCTGTTTTTT.

The chain recombines TRBV6-1 with TRBJ1-1; D remains ambiguous. Looked up from germline, CDR1 is MNHNS and CDR2 is SASEGT. The CDR3 contains 11 residues. Trimming took 3 bases from V and 10 from J, leaving 9 bases between them. CDR3 region: CASSDFVGAFF. The CDR3 region has the DNA TGTGCCAGCAGTGACTTCGTGGGAGCTTTCTTT.

In DNA form, the CDR3 reads TGTGCCAGCAGCGCGGACAGGGGCCAGTACAATGAGCAGTTCTTC. Translation: CASSADRGQYNEQFF. The chain carries TRBV9 and TRBJ2-1; 9 nucleotides match TRBD1. The CDR3 is 15 amino acids. Germline-derived CDR1 and CDR2 are SGDLS and YYNGEE. J gave up 4 bases and V 3 bases, and 5 bases lay outside the gene matches.

This sequence joins TRBV7-9 and TRBJ2-5; no clear D gene. The length of the CDR3 is 13 residues. V dropped 6 bases and J dropped 1 base, with 9 bases sitting between them. CDR1 and CDR2 from the germline V gene are SEHNR and FQNEAQ (reference sequence). The chain's CDR3 is CASSHNIQETQYF. The CDR3 DNA reads TGTGCCAGCAGTCATAACATCCAAGAGACCCAGTACTTC.